Detailed here is one T cell receptor beta chain. The target antigen is unknown. This sample stems from a study of T cells in narcolepsy. Across the study: Healthy controls were enrolled alongside patients with narcolepsy type 1 or type 2.

TCRdb's table, derived via immunoSEQ multiplex PCR, lists solely in-frame clones and lacks some. The sample has 30,000 or so clones, roughly four fifths seen once; the top ten hold less than 1.2%. Study results and limitations: Blood of same and different patients, but not healthy controls, reportedly held recurring autoreactive clonotypes. Autoreactive clone sequences were missing from some blood memory CD4+ repertoires. Autoreactive HCRT-specific and TRIB2-specific clonotypes were marked in same-patient CSF-versus-blood CD4+ comparisons.

Germline V gene data show CDR1 as LNHDA and CDR2 as SQIVND (reference sequence). The CDR3 contains 13 residues. V was pared by 5 bases and J by 6 bases, with 4 bases of the junction left unmatched. The TCR originated in a human donor with narcolepsy. The chain recombines TRBV19 with TRBJ2-3, with 8 bases matching TRBD2. The source material was CD45RA- memory CD4+ T cells from PBMCs. In nucleotides, the CDR3 is TGTGCCAGTAGTGGACGGGAGGGGGATACGCAGTATTTT. Translating gives CASSGREGDTQYF.